This record concerns one TCR beta chain sequence. Sequencing used immunoSEQ multiplex PCR; TCRdb keeps in-frame clones, though not all of them. The table lists approximately 330,000 clones, about 87% of them singletons. The data are from a study of blood T cell repertoires in COVID-19. In the study overall: T cells, B-cell-depleted T cells, or PBMCs supplied cDNA or gDNA.

Trimming took 2 bases from V and 5 from J; bases not matched to a gene: 3. Germline CDR1 is SGHTA and CDR2 is FQGNSA. CDR3 length: 15 amino acids. The sequenced sample was peripheral blood. The sequence derives from a man aged 25-45 years with COVID-19, enrolled during active disease. The chain couples TRBV7-2 to TRBJ1-6, with 7 bases that match TRBD1. CDR3 nucleotides: TGTGCCAGCAGCTTACACACAGGGGATAATTCACCCCTCCACTTT. This translates into CASSLHTGDNSPLHF.